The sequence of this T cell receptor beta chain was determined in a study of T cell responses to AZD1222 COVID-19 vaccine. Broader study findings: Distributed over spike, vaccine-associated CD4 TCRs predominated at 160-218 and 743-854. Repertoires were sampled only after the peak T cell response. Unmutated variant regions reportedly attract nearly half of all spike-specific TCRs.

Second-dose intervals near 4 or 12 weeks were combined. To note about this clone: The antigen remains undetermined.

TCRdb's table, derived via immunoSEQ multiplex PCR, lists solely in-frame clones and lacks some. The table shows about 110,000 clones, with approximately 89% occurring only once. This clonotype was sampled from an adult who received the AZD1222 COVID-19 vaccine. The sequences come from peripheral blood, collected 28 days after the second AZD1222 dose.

CDR3 DNA: TGTGCCAGTGGCAGGGTGGACGCTGAAGCTTTCTTT. Translation: CASGRVDAEAFF. This chain joins TRBV19 and TRBJ1-1, with D possibly TRBD1 on 5 matching bases. The V end lost 8 bases, the J end lost 6 bases, and 13 bases lay between the germline ends. The germline CDR1 and CDR2 sequences are LNHDA and SQIVND (reference sequence). The CDR3 sequence is 12 residues long.